These T cell receptor beta chains were read from a single sample in a study of OX40 agonist ivuxolimab in advanced cancers. Produced via immunoSEQ multiplex PCR; TCRdb's table is partial and in-frame only. Here the sample spans 55,000 to 65,000 clones, around 85% being singletons. The sequencing used CD4+ or CD8+ T cells sorted from blood, collected in a trial of the OX40 agonist ivuxolimab. The source is an adult with an advanced solid tumor such as melanoma, head and neck, liver or kidney cancer. The CDR3 runs from the conserved cysteine through the conserved F or W. Fields, in order: clone size, J gene, V gene, D gene, CDR3 protein, CDR3 DNA. D genes are given only for firm matches. Clone size is given for some rows only: seen once, a few or many times, or a class if the clone is expanded.

- TRBJ2-1 TRBV6-1 - CASSVETGYNEQFF TGTGCCAGCAGTGTAGAGACAGGTTACAATGAGCAGTTCTTC
- TRBJ2-6 TRBV19 - CASSRGGGPARSGANVLTF TGTGCCAGTAGTAGGGGCGGGGGCCCGGCTCGCTCTGGGGCCAACGTCCTGACTTTC
- TRBJ2-1 TRBV29-1 - CSVEAGPTYNEQFF TGCAGCGTTGAAGCGGGACCAACCTACAATGAGCAGTTCTTC
- TRBJ2-7 TRBV5-1 - CASSLEGLASYEQYF TGCGCCAGCAGCTTGGAGGGACTGGCCTCCTACGAGCAGTACTTC
few TRBJ2-1 TRBV7-8 TRBD2 CASSSPGLEQYNEQFF TGTGCCAGCAGCTCTCCGGGACTAGAGCAGTACAATGAGCAGTTCTTC
- TRBJ2-2 TRBV19 TRBD1 CASSIRTTGWGINTGELFF TGTGCCAGTAGTATCCGAACGACAGGGTGGGGGATTAACACCGGGGAGCTGTTTTTT
- TRBJ2-7 TRBV28 - CASSSMNYEQYF TGTGCCAGCAGCTCCATGAACTACGAGCAGTACTTC
- TRBJ1-2 TRBV4-3 - CASSQEGTSGYTF TGCGCCAGCAGCCAAGAAGGGACGTCTGGCTACACCTTC
- TRBJ2-7 TRBV5-1 - CASSFRGRGYEQYF TGCGCCAGCAGCTTCCGGGGGAGGGGGTACGAGCAGTACTTC
- TRBJ1-5 TRBV15 - CATSLLAGQPQHF TGTGCCACCAGCCTACTGGCCGGGCAGCCCCAGCATTTT
- TRBJ2-7 TRBV2 - CASSEDGGHGQYF TGTGCCAGCAGTGAAGATGGGGGCCACGGGCAGTACTTC
- TRBJ2-3 TRBV28 - CASSFGGDTQYF TGTGCCAGCAGTTTTGGAGGAGATACGCAGTATTTT
- TRBJ1-1 TRBV29-1 - CSVLALSGDTEAFF TGCAGCGTTTTGGCCCTCAGCGGGGACACTGAAGCTTTCTTT
- TRBJ2-5 TRBV7-9 TRBD2 CASSPRTSGRASETQYF TGTGCCAGCAGCCCCCGGACTAGCGGGAGGGCTTCGGAGACCCAGTACTTC
- TRBJ1-1 TRBV6-6 - CASRPPTGNTEAFF TGTGCCAGCCGTCCCCCGACAGGGAACACTGAAGCTTTCTTT
once TRBJ2-5 TRBV7-2 TRBD1 CASSQDPTGGLQETQYF TGTGCCAGCAGCCAGGATCCGACAGGGGGACTACAAGAGACCCAGTACTTC
- TRBJ2-1 TRBV7-2 - CASSPGTYNEQFF TGTGCCAGCAGCCCCGGGACGTACAATGAGCAGTTCTTC
- TRBJ1-5 TRBV30 TRBD1 CAWSVDRGPQPQHF TGTGCCTGGAGTGTCGACAGGGGACCTCAGCCCCAGCATTTT
- TRBJ1-5 TRBV2 TRBD1 CASSLGQAGNQPQHF TGTGCCAGCAGTCTGGGACAGGCCGGCAATCAGCCCCAGCATTTT
- TRBJ2-7 TRBV18 TRBD1 CASSPPRTGGSYEQYF TGTGCCAGCTCACCACCTAGGACAGGGGGTTCCTACGAGCAGTACTTC
- TRBJ2-2 TRBV5-4 - CASSLQNTGELFF TGTGCCAGCAGCTTGCAGAACACCGGGGAGCTGTTTTTT
- TRBJ2-7 TRBV11-2 - CASREGTYSYEQYF TGTGCCAGCAGGGAGGGGACCTACTCCTACGAGCAGTACTTC
- TRBJ2-5 TRBV20-1 - CSARPQETQYF TGCAGTGCTAGGCCACAAGAGACCCAGTACTTC
- TRBJ1-2 TRBV12-5 - CASGLGQGTNYGYTF TGTGCTAGTGGTTTGGGTCAGGGAACTAACTATGGCTACACCTTC
- TRBJ1-3 TRBV14 - CASSQGTGTVAGNTIYF TGTGCCAGCAGCCAAGGGACGGGTACGGTGGCTGGAAACACCATATATTTT
- TRBJ2-7 TRBV6-5 TRBD2 CASSPREGSYEQYF TGTGCCAGCAGCCCACGGGAGGGTTCCTACGAGCAGTACTTC
- TRBJ2-3 TRBV5-4 TRBD2 CASSFLAGVSTDTQYF TGTGCCAGCAGCTTTCTAGCGGGAGTTAGCACAGATACGCAGTATTTT
- TRBJ2-3 TRBV7-7 - CASSLAGGEADTQYF TGTGCTAGCAGCTTAGCTGGGGGAGAAGCAGATACGCAGTATTTT
- TRBJ2-3 TRBV7-2 - CASSLGLAGDTQYF TGTGCCAGCAGCTTAGGTCTGGCGGGGGATACGCAGTATTTT
- TRBJ1-5 TRBV15 TRBD1 CATSRLGQGNYQPQHF TGTGCCACCAGCAGATTGGGACAGGGAAATTATCAGCCCCAGCATTTT
- TRBJ2-5 TRBV7-9 - CASSLVETQYF TGTGCCAGCAGCTTAGTGGAGACCCAGTACTTC
- TRBJ1-2 TRBV28 TRBD1 CASSPGGRGYYGYTF TGTGCCAGCAGTCCGGGGGGCAGGGGGTACTATGGCTACACCTTC
- TRBJ2-2 TRBV11-3 - CASRGQSKGNTGELFF TGTGCCAGCCGCGGACAGTCGAAAGGAAACACCGGGGAGCTGTTTTTT
- TRBJ2-3 TRBV9 TRBD2 CASSVGLAGATDTQYF TGTGCCAGCAGCGTAGGACTAGCGGGAGCCACAGATACGCAGTATTTT
- TRBJ1-4 TRBV18 - CASSPEERGNEKLFF TGTGCCAGCTCACCAGAAGAGCGGGGGAATGAAAAACTGTTTTTT
few TRBJ1-4 TRBV7-9 - CASSPKGWEKLFF TGTGCCAGCAGCCCGAAGGGGTGGGAAAAACTGTTTTTT
- TRBJ2-7 TRBV11-2 - CASSLGPLREQYF TGTGCCAGCAGCTTGGGCCCGCTCAGGGAGCAGTACTTC
- TRBJ2-5 TRBV7-2 - CASSSKSNSGTRSQETQYF TGTGCCAGCAGCTCCAAATCCAACTCCGGGACTCGCAGTCAAGAGACCCAGTACTTC
- TRBJ1-2 TRBV29-1 - CSVASGTPNYGYTF TGCAGCGTAGCCTCCGGGACACCTAACTATGGCTACACCTTC
- TRBJ2-1 TRBV18 - CASSPNSPPNEQFF TGTGCCAGCTCACCAAACTCTCCCCCCAATGAGCAGTTCTTC
- TRBJ1-1 TRBV11-3 - CASSKEKGYTEAFF TGTGCCAGCAGCAAAGAGAAGGGTTACACTGAAGCTTTCTTT
- TRBJ2-5 TRBV18 - CASSPIPGLQETQYF TGTGCCAGCTCACCGATACCTGGACTGCAAGAGACCCAGTACTTC
- TRBJ1-2 TRBV6-6 TRBD1 CASLAGTGGYGYTF TGTGCCTCACTCGCCGGGACAGGGGGATATGGCTACACCTTC
- TRBJ2-1 TRBV6-5 TRBD2 CASSYSIAGGYNEQFF TGTGCCAGCAGTTACTCGATAGCGGGAGGGTACAATGAGCAGTTCTTC
- TRBJ1-3 TRBV30 - CAWSANRDRSGNTIYF TGTGCCTGGAGTGCTAACCGGGACCGCTCTGGAAACACCATATATTTT
- TRBJ2-2 TRBV10-1 TRBD2 CASSEPAGGRPGELFF TGCGCCAGCAGTGAACCAGCGGGAGGGAGGCCCGGGGAGCTGTTTTTT
- TRBJ2-2 TRBV11-3 TRBD1 CASSLGPGGGTGELFF TGTGCCAGCAGCTTAGGGCCAGGGGGCGGTACCGGGGAGCTGTTTTTT
- TRBJ2-3 TRBV13 - CASSLRLTANTDTQYF TGTGCCAGCAGCTTAAGGTTGACAGCCAACACAGATACGCAGTATTTT
- TRBJ2-2 TRBV4-3 - CASSQDPARRADTGELFF TGCGCCAGCAGCCAAGATCCGGCCCGACGTGCGGACACCGGGGAGCTGTTTTTT
- TRBJ2-3 TRBV7-9 - CASSLEGDNTDTQYF TGTGCCAGCAGCTTAGAGGGGGATAACACAGATACGCAGTATTTT
- TRBJ2-7 TRBV5-6 - CASSLFGGEQYF TGTGCCAGCAGCTTGTTCGGGGGCGAGCAGTACTTC
- TRBJ2-7 TRBV6-6 TRBD1 CASSYGVGGGEQYF TGTGCCAGCAGTTACGGGGTAGGGGGCGGCGAGCAGTACTTC
- TRBJ2-7 TRBV28 - CASSTGWRLSFNYEQYF TGTGCCAGCAGTACCGGTTGGCGCTTGTCCTTCAACTACGAGCAGTACTTC
- TRBJ1-1 TRBV7-7 - CASSQIRENTEAFF TGTGCTAGCAGCCAGATAAGAGAAAACACTGAAGCTTTCTTT
- TRBJ2-1 TRBV5-1 - CASKSGTYNEQFF TGCGCCAGTAAGTCAGGCACATACAATGAGCAGTTCTTC
- TRBJ2-3 TRBV14 - CASSQDLGADTQYF TGTGCCAGCAGCCAAGATTTGGGGGCAGATACGCAGTATTTT
few TRBJ1-1 TRBV11-2 - CASSPYSVANTEAFF TGTGCCAGCAGCCCCTACAGTGTGGCGAACACTGAAGCTTTCTTT